The clone carrying this T cell receptor beta chain was seen a handful of times. Its antigen is not known. TCRB transcripts that were expressed got sequenced, as all of the isolated RNA had been reverse transcribed. Assay: immunoSEQ multiplex PCR; the TCRdb copy retains only in-frame clones and omits some. Among 130,000 to 150,000 clones listed, less than 15% were seen once. Isolation of CD4+ naive, central memory, regulatory and stem cell-like memory cells was achieved by sorting via CD45RO/CCR7/CD25/CD127/CD95/CD27. The CDR3 totals 14 residues. Germline values: CDR1 SGDLS, CDR2 YYNGEE. Trimming took 3 bases from V and 1 from J; bases not matched to a gene: 0. This specimen belongs to a study of beta chain features in type 1 diabetes. Study-wide points: Researchers report that Type 1 diabetes patients had moderately but significantly shorter TCRB CDR3s across all four CD4+ subsets. Insertions were fewer and deletions more numerous at VDJ junctions in type 1 diabetes patients.

This TCR came from a man younger than 30 with type 1 diabetes. The rearrangement links TRBV9 to TRBJ2-3, with 9 bases that match TRBD1. Sequenced sample: central memory CD4+ T cells from blood. The CDR3 is CASSGTGGTDTQYF. CDR3 nucleotide sequence: TGTGCCAGCAGCGGGACAGGGGGCACAGATACGCAGTATTTT.